The clone carrying this TCR beta chain was recorded many times. TCRdb re-derived calls from the 5' RACE reads in MiXCR, one entry per CDR3 protein. The sample comprises 150,000 or so distinct CDR3 sequences, more than 9% of which are singletons, and 25% to 30% rests with the top ten. J gave up 4 bases and V 4 bases, and 10 bases lay outside the gene matches. The CDR3 is 17 residues long. These data are taken from a study of CD8 T cells in ankylosing spondylitis. This sequence originates from a male donor with ankylosing spondylitis or in good health (not recorded which). This chain links TRBV12-3 or TRBV12-4 with TRBJ1-4; 9 bases agree with TRBD1. The sequencing input was blood, either unsorted or a sorted T cell fraction (not recorded which). The CDR3 DNA follows: TGTGCCAGCAGTTCGGACAGGGGCCTTGAATATAATGAAAAACTGTTTTTT. Translated, it gives CASSSDRGLEYNEKLFF.